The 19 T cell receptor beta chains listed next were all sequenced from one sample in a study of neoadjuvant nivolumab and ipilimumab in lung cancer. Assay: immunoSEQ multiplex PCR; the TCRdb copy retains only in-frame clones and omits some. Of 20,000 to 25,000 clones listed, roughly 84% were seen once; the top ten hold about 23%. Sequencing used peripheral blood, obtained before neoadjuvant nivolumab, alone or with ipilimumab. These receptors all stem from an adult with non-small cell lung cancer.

CDR3 protein: CSVDAEGVADTQYF. In DNA form, the CDR3 reads TGCAGCGTTGATGCGGAGGGAGTGGCAGATACGCAGTATTTT. This sequence joins TRBV29-1 and TRBJ2-3; the D gene is possibly TRBD2 (6 bases). The CDR3 has 14 residues. Trimming cost V 3 bases and J 4 bases, with 14 bases left between them. Germline V gives CDR1 SQVTM, CDR2 ANQGSEA.

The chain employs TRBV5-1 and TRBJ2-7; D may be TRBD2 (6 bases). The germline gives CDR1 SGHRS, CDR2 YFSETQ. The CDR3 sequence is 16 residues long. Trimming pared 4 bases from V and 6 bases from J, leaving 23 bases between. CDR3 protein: CASSPGTSEWESEQYF. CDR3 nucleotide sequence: TGCGCCAGCAGCCCCGGGACTTCTGAATGGGAATCCGAGCAGTACTTC.

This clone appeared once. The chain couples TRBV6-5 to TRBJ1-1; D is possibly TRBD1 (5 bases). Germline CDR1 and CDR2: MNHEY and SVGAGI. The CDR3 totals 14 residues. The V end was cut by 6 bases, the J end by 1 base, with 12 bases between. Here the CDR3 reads CASSRGVANTEAFF. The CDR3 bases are TGTGCCAGCAGCCGAGGGGTGGCGAACACTGAAGCTTTCTTT.

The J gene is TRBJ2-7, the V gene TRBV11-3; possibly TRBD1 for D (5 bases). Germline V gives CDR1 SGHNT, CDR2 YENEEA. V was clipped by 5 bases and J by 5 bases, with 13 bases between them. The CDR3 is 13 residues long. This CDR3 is CASSKTDAHEQYF. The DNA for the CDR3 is TGTGCCAGCAGCAAGACAGACGCCCACGAGCAGTACTTC.

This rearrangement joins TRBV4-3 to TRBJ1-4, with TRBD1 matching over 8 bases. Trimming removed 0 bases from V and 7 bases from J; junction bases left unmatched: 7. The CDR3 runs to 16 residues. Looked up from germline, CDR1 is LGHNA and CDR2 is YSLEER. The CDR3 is CASSQDFRTGSEKLFF. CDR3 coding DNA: TGCGCCAGCAGCCAAGACTTTCGGACAGGGAGTGAAAAACTGTTTTTT.

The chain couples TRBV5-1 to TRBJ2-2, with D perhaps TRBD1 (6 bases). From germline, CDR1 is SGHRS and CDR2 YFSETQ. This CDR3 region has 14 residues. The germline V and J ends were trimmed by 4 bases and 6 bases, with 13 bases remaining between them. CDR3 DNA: TGCGCCAGCAGCCCCTCACAGGGTCCCGGGGAGCTGTTTTTT. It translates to CASSPSQGPGELFF.

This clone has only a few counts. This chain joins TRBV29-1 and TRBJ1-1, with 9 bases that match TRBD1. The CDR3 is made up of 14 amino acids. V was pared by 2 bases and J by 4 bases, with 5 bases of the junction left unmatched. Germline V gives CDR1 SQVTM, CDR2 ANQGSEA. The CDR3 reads CSVERTGEGTEAFF. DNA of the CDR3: TGCAGCGTTGAACGGACAGGGGAAGGCACTGAAGCTTTCTTT.

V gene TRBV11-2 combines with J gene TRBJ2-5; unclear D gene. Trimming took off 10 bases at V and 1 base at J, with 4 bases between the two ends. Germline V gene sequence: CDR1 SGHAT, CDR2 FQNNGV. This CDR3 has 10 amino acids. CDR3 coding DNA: TGTGCCACCGCCCAAGAGACCCAGTACTTC. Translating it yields CATAQETQYF. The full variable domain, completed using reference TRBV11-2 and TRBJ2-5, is EAGVAQSPRYKIIEKRQSVAFWCNPISGHATLYWYQQILGQGPKLLIQFQNNGVVDDSQLPKDRFSAERLKGVDSTLKIQPAKLEDSAVYLCATAQETQYFGPGTRLLVL.

The DNA for the CDR3 is TGTGCCAGCAGCCCCCAGGCAGGGTCAGGCGATGGCTACACCTTC. It codes for CASSPQAGSGDGYTF. V usage is TRBV14 and J usage is TRBJ1-2, with D maybe TRBD1 (5 bases). This CDR3 contains 15 residues. V was shortened by 4 bases and J by 6 bases, with 18 bases between the two germline ends. Per germline, CDR1 SGHDN and CDR2 FVKESK.

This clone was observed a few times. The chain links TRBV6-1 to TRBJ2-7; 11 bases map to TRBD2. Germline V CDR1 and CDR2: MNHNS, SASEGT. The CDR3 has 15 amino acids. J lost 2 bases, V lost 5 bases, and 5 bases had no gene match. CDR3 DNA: TGTGCCAGCAGTTCCCCGGGACTAGCGGCCTACGAGCAGTACTTC. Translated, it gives CASSSPGLAAYEQYF.

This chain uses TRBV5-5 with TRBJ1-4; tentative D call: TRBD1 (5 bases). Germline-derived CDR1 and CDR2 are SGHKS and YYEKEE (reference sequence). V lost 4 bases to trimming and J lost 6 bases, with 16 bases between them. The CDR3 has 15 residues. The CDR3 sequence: CASSAPGRGDEKLFF. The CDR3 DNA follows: TGTGCCAGCAGCGCACCGGGACGGGGAGATGAAAAACTGTTTTTT.

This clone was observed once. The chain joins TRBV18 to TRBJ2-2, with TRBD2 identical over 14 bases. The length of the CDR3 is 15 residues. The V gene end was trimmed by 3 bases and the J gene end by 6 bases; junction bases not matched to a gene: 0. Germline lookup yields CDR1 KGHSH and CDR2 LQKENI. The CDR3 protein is CASSPGLAGAGELFF. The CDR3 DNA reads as TGTGCCAGCTCACCGGGACTAGCGGGAGCCGGGGAGCTGTTTTTT.

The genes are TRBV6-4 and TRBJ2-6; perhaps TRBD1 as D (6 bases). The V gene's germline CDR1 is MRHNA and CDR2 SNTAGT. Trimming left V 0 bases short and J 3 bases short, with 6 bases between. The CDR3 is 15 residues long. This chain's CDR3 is CASSDSTGGANVLTF. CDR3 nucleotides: TGTGCCAGCAGTGACTCGACAGGTGGGGCCAACGTCCTGACTTTC.

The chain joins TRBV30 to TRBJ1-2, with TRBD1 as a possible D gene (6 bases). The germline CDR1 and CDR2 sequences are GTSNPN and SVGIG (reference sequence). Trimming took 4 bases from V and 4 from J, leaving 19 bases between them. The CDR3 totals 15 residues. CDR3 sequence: CAWTRDLGQFYGYTF. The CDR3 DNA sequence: TGTGCCTGGACCAGGGATCTAGGACAGTTCTATGGCTACACCTTC.

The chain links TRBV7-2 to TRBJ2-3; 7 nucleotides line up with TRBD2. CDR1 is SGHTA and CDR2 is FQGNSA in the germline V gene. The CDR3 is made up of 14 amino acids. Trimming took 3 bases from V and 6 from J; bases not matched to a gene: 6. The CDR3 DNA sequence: TGTGCCAGCAGCTTTCGCGGGAGAGGGGATACGCAGTATTTT. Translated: CASSFRGRGDTQYF.

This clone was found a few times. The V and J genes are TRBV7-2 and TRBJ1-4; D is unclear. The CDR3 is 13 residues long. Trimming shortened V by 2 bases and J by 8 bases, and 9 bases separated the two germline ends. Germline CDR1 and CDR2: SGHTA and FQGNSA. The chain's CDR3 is CASSLRSPEKLFF. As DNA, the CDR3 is TGTGCCAGCAGCTTACGCAGTCCAGAAAAACTGTTTTTT. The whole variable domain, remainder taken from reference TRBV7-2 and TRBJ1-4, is GAGVSQSPSNKVTEKGKDVELRCDPISGHTALYWYRQSLGQGLEFLIYFQGNSAPDKSGLPSDRFSAERTGGSVSTLTIQRTQQEDSAVYLCASSLRSPEKLFFGSGTQLSVL.

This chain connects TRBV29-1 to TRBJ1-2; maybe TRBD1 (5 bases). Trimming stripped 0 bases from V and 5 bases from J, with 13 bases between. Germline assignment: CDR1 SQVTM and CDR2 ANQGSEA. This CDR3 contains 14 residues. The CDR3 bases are TGCAGCGTTGAAGATTGGGGTGAGGGGTATGGCTACACCTTC. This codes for CSVEDWGEGYGYTF. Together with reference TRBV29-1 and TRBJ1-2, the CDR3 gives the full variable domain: SAVISQKPSRDICQRGTSLTIQCQVDSQVTMMFWYRQQPGQSLTLIATANQGSEATYESGFVIDKFPISRPNLTFSTLTVSNMSPEDSSIYLCSVEDWGEGYGYTFGSGTRLTVV.

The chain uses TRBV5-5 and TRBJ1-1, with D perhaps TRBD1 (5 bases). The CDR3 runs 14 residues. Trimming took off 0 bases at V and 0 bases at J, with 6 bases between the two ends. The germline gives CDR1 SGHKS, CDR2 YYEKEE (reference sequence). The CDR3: CASSLEGMNTEAFF. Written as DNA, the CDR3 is TGTGCCAGCAGCTTGGAGGGGATGAACACTGAAGCTTTCTTT. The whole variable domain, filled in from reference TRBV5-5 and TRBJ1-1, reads DAGVTQSPTHLIKTRGQQVTLRCSPISGHKSVSWYQQVLGQGPQFIFQYYEKEERGRGNFPDRFSARQFPNYSSELNVNALLLGDSALYLCASSLEGMNTEAFFGQGTRLTVV.

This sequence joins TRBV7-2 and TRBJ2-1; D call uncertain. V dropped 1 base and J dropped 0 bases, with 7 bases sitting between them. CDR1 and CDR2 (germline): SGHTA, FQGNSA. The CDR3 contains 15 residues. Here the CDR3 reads CASSLGRLSYNEQFF. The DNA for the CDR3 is TGTGCCAGCAGCTTAGGACGACTCTCCTACAATGAGCAGTTCTTC.